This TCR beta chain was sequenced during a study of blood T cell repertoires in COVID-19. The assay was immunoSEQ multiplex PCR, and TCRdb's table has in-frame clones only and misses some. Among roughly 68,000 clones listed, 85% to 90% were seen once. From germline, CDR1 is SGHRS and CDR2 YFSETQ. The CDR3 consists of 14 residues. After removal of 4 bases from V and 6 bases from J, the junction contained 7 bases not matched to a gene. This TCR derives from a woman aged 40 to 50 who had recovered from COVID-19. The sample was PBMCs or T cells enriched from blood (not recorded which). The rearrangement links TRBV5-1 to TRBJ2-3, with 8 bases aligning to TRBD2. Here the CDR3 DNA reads TGCGCCAGCAGCCCCATAGCGGGGAGGGATACGCAGTATTTT. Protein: CASSPIAGRDTQYF. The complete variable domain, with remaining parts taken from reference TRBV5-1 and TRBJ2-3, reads KAGVTQTPRYLIKTRGQQVTLSCSPISGHRSVSWYQQTPGQGLQFLFEYFSETQRNKGNFPGRFSGRQFSNSRSEMNVSTLELGDSALYLCASSPIAGRDTQYFGPGTRLTVL.